The entry below describes one T cell receptor (beta chain). Its antigen is unknown. UMIs bearing a 6-nucleotide sample barcode were added through template switching. TCRdb re-called the 5' RACE reads and catalogs CDR3 proteins one per entry, DNA excluded. The sample includes about 420,000 distinct CDR3 sequences. The sample is drawn from a study of monozygotic twins with inflammatory bowel disease. Findings and limits, study-wide: Distinct T cell subtypes could not be told apart. Backing was not found for a single strong signal or clonotype associated with IBD.

The CDR3 sequence is 15 residues long. Germline CDR1 and CDR2: DFQATT and SNEGSKA (reference sequence). This chain connects TRBV20-1 to TRBJ1-4. The source of this sequence is a human donor with ulcerative colitis or Crohn's disease, or a healthy co-twin of an affected twin (not recorded which). Sequencing was performed on blood. The CDR3 region is CSARDQVSSNEKLFF.